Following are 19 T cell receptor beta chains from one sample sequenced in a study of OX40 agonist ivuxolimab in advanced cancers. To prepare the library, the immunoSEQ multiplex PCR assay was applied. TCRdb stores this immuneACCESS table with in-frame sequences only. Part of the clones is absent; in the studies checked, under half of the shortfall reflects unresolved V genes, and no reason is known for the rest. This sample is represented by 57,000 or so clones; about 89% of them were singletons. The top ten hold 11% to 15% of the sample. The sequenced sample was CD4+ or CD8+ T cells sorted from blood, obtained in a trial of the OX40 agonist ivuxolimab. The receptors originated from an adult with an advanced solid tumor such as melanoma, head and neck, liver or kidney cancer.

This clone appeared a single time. This CDR3 reads CASRYRTGNPGLAGSQETQYF. CDR3 bases: TGTGCCAGCAGATACCGGACGGGAAACCCGGGACTAGCGGGCTCCCAAGAGACCCAGTACTTC. The genes are TRBV28 and TRBJ2-5, with 12 nucleotides matching TRBD2. J gave up 1 base and V 6 bases, and 21 bases lay outside the gene matches. CDR1 is MDHEN, CDR2 SYDVKM, per germline. CDR3 size: 21 residues.

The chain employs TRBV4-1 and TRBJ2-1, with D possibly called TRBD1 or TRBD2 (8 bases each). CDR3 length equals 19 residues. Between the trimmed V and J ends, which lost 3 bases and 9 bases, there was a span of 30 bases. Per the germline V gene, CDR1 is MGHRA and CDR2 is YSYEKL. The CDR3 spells CASSHYRGVGAGVYSEQFF. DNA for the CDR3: TGCGCCAGCAGCCATTACAGGGGGGTAGGAGCGGGAGTTTACTCTGAGCAGTTCTTC.

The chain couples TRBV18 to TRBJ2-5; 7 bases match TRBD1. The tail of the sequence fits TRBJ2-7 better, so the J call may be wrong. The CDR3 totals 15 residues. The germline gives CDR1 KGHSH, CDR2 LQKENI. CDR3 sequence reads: CASSPQGQSRYEQYF. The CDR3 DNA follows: TGTGCCAGCTCACCCCAGGGACAGAGCCGGTACGAGCAGTACTTC.

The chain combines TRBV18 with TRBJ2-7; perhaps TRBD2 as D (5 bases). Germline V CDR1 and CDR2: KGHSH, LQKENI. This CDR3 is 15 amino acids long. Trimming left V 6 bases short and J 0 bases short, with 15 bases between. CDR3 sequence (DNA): TGTGCCAGCTCCACTGGCGGGCACAACTCCTACGAGCAGTACTTC. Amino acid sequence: CASSTGGHNSYEQYF.

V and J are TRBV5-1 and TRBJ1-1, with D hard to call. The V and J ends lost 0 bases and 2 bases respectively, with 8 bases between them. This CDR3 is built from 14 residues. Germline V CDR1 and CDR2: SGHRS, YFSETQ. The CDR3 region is CASSLGDTNTEAFF. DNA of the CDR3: TGCGCCAGCAGCTTGGGTGACACTAACACTGAAGCTTTCTTT. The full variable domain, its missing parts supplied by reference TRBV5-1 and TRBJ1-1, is KAGVTQTPRYLIKTRGQQVTLSCSPISGHRSVSWYQQTPGQGLQFLFEYFSETQRNKGNFPGRFSGRQFSNSRSEMNVSTLELGDSALYLCASSLGDTNTEAFFGQGTRLTVV.

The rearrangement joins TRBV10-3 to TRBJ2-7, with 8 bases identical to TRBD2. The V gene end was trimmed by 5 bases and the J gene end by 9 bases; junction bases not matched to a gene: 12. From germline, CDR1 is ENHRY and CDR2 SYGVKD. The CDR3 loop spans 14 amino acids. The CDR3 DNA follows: TGTGCCATCAGTCCAGCGGGAGAGGCAAGGGGGCAGTACTTC. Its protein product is CAISPAGEARGQYF.

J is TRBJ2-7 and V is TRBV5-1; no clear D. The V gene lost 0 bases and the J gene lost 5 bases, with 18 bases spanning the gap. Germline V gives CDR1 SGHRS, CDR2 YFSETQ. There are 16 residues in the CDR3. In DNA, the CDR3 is TGCGCCAGCAGCTTGGTCTTCAACCGCGCCGAGGACGAGCAGTACTTC. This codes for CASSLVFNRAEDEQYF. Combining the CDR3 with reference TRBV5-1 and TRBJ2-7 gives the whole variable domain KAGVTQTPRYLIKTRGQQVTLSCSPISGHRSVSWYQQTPGQGLQFLFEYFSETQRNKGNFPGRFSGRQFSNSRSEMNVSTLELGDSALYLCASSLVFNRAEDEQYFGPGTRLTVT.

The CDR3: CASSSGPRAQETQYF. CDR3 nucleotides: TGTGCCAGCAGCTCCGGGCCTCGCGCCCAAGAGACCCAGTACTTC. This rearrangement joins TRBV28 to TRBJ2-5; unclear D gene. From germline, CDR1 is MDHEN and CDR2 SYDVKM. CDR3 length: 15 amino acids. The V and J ends lost 6 bases and 1 base respectively, with 15 bases between them.

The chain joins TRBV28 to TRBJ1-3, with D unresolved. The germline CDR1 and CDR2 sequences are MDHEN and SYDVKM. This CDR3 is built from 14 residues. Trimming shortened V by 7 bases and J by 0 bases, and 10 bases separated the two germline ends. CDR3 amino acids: CASNSPSSGNTIYF. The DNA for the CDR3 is TGTGCCAGCAATTCCCCAAGCTCTGGAAACACCATATATTTT.

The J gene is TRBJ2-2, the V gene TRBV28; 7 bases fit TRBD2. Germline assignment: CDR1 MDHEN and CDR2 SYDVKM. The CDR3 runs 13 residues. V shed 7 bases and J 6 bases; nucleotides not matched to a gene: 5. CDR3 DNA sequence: TGTGCCAGCAATACGGGGGGTTCCGGGGAGCTGTTTTTT. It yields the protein CASNTGGSGELFF.

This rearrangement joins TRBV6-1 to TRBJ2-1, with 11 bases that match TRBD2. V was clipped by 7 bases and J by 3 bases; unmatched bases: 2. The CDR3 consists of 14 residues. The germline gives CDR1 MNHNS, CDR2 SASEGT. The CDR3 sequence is CASKGTSGYNEQFF. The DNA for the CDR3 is TGTGCCAGCAAGGGGACTAGCGGCTACAATGAGCAGTTCTTC.

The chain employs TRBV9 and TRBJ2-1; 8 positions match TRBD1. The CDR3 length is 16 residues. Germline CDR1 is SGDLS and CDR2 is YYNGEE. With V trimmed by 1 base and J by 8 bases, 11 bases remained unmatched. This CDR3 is CASSVRGDQGADEQFF. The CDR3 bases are TGTGCCAGCAGCGTAAGAGGGGATCAGGGGGCGGATGAGCAGTTCTTC.

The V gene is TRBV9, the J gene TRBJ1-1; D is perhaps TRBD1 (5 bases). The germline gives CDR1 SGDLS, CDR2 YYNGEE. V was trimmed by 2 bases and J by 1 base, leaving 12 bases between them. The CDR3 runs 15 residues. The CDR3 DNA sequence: TGTGCCAGCAGCGTTACAGGTGAGGGGAACACTGAAGCTTTCTTT. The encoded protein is CASSVTGEGNTEAFF.

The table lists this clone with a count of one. The CDR3 region has the DNA TGTGCCAGCTCACCACCGGGCCAGGGGAGCAATCAGCCCCAGCATTTT. This sequence encodes CASSPPGQGSNQPQHF. The V gene is TRBV18, the J gene TRBJ1-5, with D tentatively TRBD1 (6 bases). Germline V CDR1 and CDR2: KGHSH, LQKENI. The CDR3 is 16 amino acids. Trimming cost V 0 bases and J 1 base, with 10 bases left between them.

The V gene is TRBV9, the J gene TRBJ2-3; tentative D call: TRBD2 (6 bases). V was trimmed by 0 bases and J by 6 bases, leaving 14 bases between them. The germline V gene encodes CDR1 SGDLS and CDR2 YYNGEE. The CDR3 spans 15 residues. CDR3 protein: CASSVVGLKVDTQYF. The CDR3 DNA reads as TGTGCCAGCAGCGTAGTTGGACTAAAAGTGGATACGCAGTATTTT.

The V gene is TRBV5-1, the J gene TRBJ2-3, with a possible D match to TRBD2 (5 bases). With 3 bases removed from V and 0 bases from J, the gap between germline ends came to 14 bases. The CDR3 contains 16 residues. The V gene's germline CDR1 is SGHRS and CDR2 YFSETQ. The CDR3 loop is CASSSTDSTSTDTQYF. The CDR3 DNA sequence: TGCGCCAGCAGCTCAACGGACTCTACTAGCACAGATACGCAGTATTTT.

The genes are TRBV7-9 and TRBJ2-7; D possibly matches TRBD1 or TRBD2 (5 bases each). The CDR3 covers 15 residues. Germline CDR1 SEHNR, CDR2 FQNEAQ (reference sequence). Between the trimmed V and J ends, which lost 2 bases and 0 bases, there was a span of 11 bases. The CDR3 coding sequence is TGTGCCAGCAGCTTAAGGGCAGGGACCTCCTACGAGCAGTACTTC. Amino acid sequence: CASSLRAGTSYEQYF.

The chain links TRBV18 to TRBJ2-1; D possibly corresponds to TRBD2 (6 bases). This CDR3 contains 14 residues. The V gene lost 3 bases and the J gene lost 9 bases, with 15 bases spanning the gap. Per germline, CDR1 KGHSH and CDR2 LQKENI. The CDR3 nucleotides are TGTGCCAGCTCACCCCTTAGCGGCGAGGCTGAGCAGTTCTTC. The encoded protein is CASSPLSGEAEQFF.

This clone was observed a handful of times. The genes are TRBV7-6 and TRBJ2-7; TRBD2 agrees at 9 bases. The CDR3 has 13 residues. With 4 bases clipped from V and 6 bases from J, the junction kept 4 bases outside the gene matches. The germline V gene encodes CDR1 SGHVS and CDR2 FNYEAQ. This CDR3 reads CASSSRAGGEQYF. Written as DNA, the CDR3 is TGTGCCAGCAGCTCCCGAGCGGGGGGCGAGCAGTACTTC.